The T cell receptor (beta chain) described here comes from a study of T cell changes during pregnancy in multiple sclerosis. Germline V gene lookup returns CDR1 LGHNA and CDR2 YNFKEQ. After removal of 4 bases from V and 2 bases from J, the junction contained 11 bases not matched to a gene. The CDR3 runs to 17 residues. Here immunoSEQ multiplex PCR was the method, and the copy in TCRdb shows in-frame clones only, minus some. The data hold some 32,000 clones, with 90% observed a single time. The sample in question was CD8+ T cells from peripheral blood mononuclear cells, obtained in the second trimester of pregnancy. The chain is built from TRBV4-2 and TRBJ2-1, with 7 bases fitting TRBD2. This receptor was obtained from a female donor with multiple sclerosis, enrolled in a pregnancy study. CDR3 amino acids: CASSPTPWGGAYNEQFF. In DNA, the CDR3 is TGTGCCAGCAGCCCCACACCCTGGGGAGGGGCCTACAATGAGCAGTTCTTC.